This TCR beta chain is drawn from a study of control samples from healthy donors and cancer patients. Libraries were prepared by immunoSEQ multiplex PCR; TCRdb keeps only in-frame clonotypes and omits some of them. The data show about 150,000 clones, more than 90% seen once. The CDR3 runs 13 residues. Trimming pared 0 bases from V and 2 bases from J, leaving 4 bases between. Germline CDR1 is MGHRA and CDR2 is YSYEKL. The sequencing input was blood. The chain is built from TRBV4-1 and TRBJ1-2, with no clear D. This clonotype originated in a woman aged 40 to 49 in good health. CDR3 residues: CASSQEGNYGYTF. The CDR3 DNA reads TGCGCCAGCAGCCAAGAGGGGAACTATGGCTACACCTTC.